Listed here are 17 T cell receptor beta chains from one sample, sequenced in a study of CD8+ T cells in alopecia areata (dated by TCRdb to 2017 to 2018). Libraries were made using the immunoSEQ multiplex PCR assay. For TCR sequencing, RNA was extracted from every sample and reverse transcribed into cDNA to serve as template. TCRdb mirrors the immuneACCESS table, restricted to in-frame sequences. Some clones are absent from its copies; in checked studies, under half trace to an unresolved V gene, and the reason for the others is unknown. The sample table holds more than 110,000 clones, of which 75% to 85% were seen once. Of the sample, roughly 25% falls within the top ten clones. This specimen's time point label, interpreted: about four weeks on oral tofacitinib. The treatment or condition tag for this specimen amounts to: oral pan-JAK inhibitor, 5-10 mg twice daily. Sample: CD8+ T cells sorted from blood, taken at week 4, from a patient treated with tofacitinib. These receptors were collected from a human donor with alopecia areata.

This clone has only a few counts. In nucleotides, the CDR3 is TGTGCCAGCAGCCAAGGGGTCGACGAGCAGTACTTC. Amino acids: CASSQGVDEQYF. The chain is built from TRBV7-9 and TRBJ2-7; D is possibly TRBD1 (5 bases). This CDR3 is built from 12 residues. Germline V lookup: CDR1 SEHNR, CDR2 FQNEAQ (reference sequence). V lost 5 bases to trimming and J lost 5 bases, with 10 bases between them.

This chain joins TRBV11-2 and TRBJ2-6; D gene unclear. This CDR3 has 15 amino acids. The V and J ends lost 5 bases and 0 bases respectively, with 8 bases between them. CDR1 and CDR2 (germline): SGHAT, FQNNGV. CDR3 sequence reads: CASSPEYSGANVLTF. The DNA for the CDR3 is TGTGCCAGCAGCCCAGAGTACTCTGGGGCCAACGTCCTGACTTTC.

The rearrangement joins TRBV7-9 to TRBJ2-3, with 13 bases lining up with TRBD2. Looked up from germline, CDR1 is SEHNR and CDR2 is FQNEAQ (reference sequence). The CDR3 runs to 18 residues. V trimming: 0 bases; J trimming: 1 base; junction bases outside the gene matches: 4. Written as DNA, the CDR3 is TGTGCCAGCAGCTTAGCGGGACTAGCGGGGCAAGGCACAGATACGCAGTATTTT. Amino acid sequence: CASSLAGLAGQGTDTQYF.

This clone came up a few times. This sequence joins TRBV12-5 and TRBJ2-5, with 8 positions matching TRBD2. V gave up 0 bases and J gave up 0 bases; unmatched junction bases: 3. CDR1 and CDR2 from the germline V gene are LGHNT and FRNRAP. The CDR3 runs 16 residues. The DNA of the CDR3 is TGTGCTAGTGGTTTGGTAGCGGGGGTGTACCAAGAGACCCAGTACTTC. This gives the protein CASGLVAGVYQETQYF.

As regards this clone: The junction does not match germline at one end; this may be a read error. J is TRBJ2-7 and V is TRBV7-7, with 7 bases fitting TRBD1. The CDR3 covers 15 residues. Germline assignment: CDR1 SSHAT and CDR2 FNYEAQ (reference sequence). CDR3: CASSLDLDRDNEQYF. The CDR3 DNA sequence: TGTGCTAGCAGCTTAGATCTCGACAGGGACAACGAGCAGTACTTC.

A remark on this clone: At one boundary the junction diverges from the germline segment, which might be a read error. This sequence joins TRBV30 and TRBJ1-1; D remains ambiguous. The germline CDR1 and CDR2 sequences are GTSNPN and SVGIG (reference sequence). CDR3 length: 12 amino acids. The CDR3 reads CAGRYVVTEAFF. The CDR3 DNA sequence: TGTGCCGGGAGATATGTCGTCACTGAAGCTTTCTTT.

The rearrangement links TRBV5-1 to TRBJ2-5; D possibly corresponds to TRBD2 (6 bases). Trimming removed 4 bases at V and 3 bases at J, with 16 bases between. This CDR3 contains 15 residues. Germline V gives CDR1 SGHRS, CDR2 YFSETQ. CDR3 residues: CASSTYGTQKETQYF. DNA of the CDR3: TGCGCCAGCAGCACCTACGGGACTCAGAAAGAGACCCAGTACTTC.

This sequence joins TRBV28 and TRBJ2-3, with TRBD2 matching over 9 bases. Looked up from germline, CDR1 is MDHEN and CDR2 is SYDVKM. V lost 8 bases to trimming and J lost 2 bases; unmatched junction nucleotides: 5. The CDR3 is 14 amino acids. The CDR3 DNA is TGTGCCAGCGAAGCGGGGGGTCACACAGATACGCAGTATTTT. The encoded protein is CASEAGGHTDTQYF.

The chain carries TRBV5-1 and TRBJ2-3, with D unclear. V dropped 2 bases and J dropped 5 bases, with 6 bases sitting between them. Germline CDR1 and CDR2: SGHRS and YFSETQ. This CDR3 contains 12 residues. The CDR3 DNA is TGCGCCAGCAGCTTTTTGGGAGATACGCAGTATTTT. This translates into CASSFLGDTQYF.

The rearrangement links TRBV5-1 to TRBJ2-7; 15 bases are shared with TRBD2. With 4 bases clipped from V and 7 bases from J, the junction kept 6 bases outside the gene matches. Germline V lookup: CDR1 SGHRS, CDR2 YFSETQ. The CDR3 consists of 15 residues. Here the CDR3 reads CASSPGTSGGTEQYF. The CDR3 DNA reads as TGCGCCAGCAGCCCGGGGACTAGCGGGGGGACAGAGCAGTACTTC.

V usage is TRBV5-4 and J usage is TRBJ2-7, with TRBD1 as a possible D gene (6 bases). The CDR3 spans 15 residues. Germline lookup yields CDR1 SGHNT and CDR2 YYREEE (reference sequence). Trimming left V 0 bases short and J 0 bases short, with 10 bases between. CDR3 nucleotide sequence: TGTGCCAGCAGCTTGGAAGGGGGTTCCTCCTACGAGCAGTACTTC. This sequence encodes CASSLEGGSSYEQYF. The full variable domain, completed using reference TRBV5-4 and TRBJ2-7, is ETGVTQSPTHLIKTRGQQVTLRCSSQSGHNTVSWYQQALGQGPQFIFQYYREEENGRGNFPPRFSGLQFPNYSSELNVNALELDDSALYLCASSLEGGSSYEQYFGPGTRLTVT.

The V and J genes are TRBV7-2 and TRBJ2-3, with TRBD2 matching 7 bases. The CDR3 runs 16 residues. CDR1 is SGHTA, CDR2 FQGNSA, per germline. Trimming took 1 base from V and 3 from J; bases not matched to a gene: 7. As DNA, the CDR3 is TGTGCCAGCAGCTTAGAATTCGCTAGCGGAACAGATACGCAGTATTTT. The encoded protein is CASSLEFASGTDTQYF.

This clone was counted a few times. This chain uses TRBV6-5 with TRBJ2-3; no clear D gene. V was pared by 8 bases and J by 1 base, with 16 bases between. The CDR3 extends over 15 amino acids. Germline V gene data show CDR1 as MNHEY and CDR2 as SVGAGI. The CDR3 sequence is CASAPERIGTDTQYF. The CDR3 nucleotides are TGTGCCAGCGCCCCAGAAAGGATAGGCACAGATACGCAGTATTTT.

This chain joins TRBV29-1 and TRBJ2-7, with unresolved D. The V gene lost 2 bases and the J gene lost 2 bases, with 16 bases spanning the gap. Germline V gives CDR1 SQVTM, CDR2 ANQGSEA. The CDR3 sequence is 15 residues long. The CDR3 here is CSVEMGYGGAYEQYF. CDR3 bases: TGCAGCGTTGAAATGGGCTACGGCGGAGCCTACGAGCAGTACTTC.

The CDR3, as DNA: TGCGCCAGCAGCCTGACAGGGCGCCACCCAAATGAGCAGTTCTTC. It codes for CASSLTGRHPNEQFF. The chain uses TRBV5-1 and TRBJ2-1, with 7 bases aligning to TRBD1. Germline CDR1 and CDR2: SGHRS and YFSETQ. The length of the CDR3 is 15 residues. Trimming removed 4 bases from V and 7 bases from J; junction bases left unmatched: 11.

In this sample, this clone turned up once. The rearrangement uses TRBV19 and TRBJ2-3, with D perhaps TRBD1 (5 bases). CDR1 LNHDA and CDR2 SQIVND come from the germline V gene (reference sequence). This CDR3 has 15 amino acids. Trimming removed 3 bases from V and 6 bases from J, with 16 bases in between. The CDR3 is CASSMKGPPGDTQYF. The CDR3 DNA reads as TGTGCCAGTAGTATGAAGGGGCCCCCCGGGGATACGCAGTATTTT.

The CDR3 region is CASSDYVSGGLYNEQFF. For the CDR3, the DNA is TGTGCCAGCAGTGATTATGTTTCAGGGGGACTCTACAATGAGCAGTTCTTC. The chain links TRBV27 to TRBJ2-1, with D maybe TRBD1 (7 bases). CDR3 length: 17 amino acids. V lost 5 bases, J lost 3 bases, and 20 bases lay in between. CDR1 is MNHEY and CDR2 is SMNVEV in the germline V gene (reference sequence).